This T cell receptor beta chain emerged from a study of cytomegalovirus exposure and HLA in healthy donors. Study results and limitations: As immune exposure information, only CMV serostatus was available. In vitro testing confirmed a few CMV-associated chains as specific for CMV antigens. Being productive about 87% or about 30% of the time was typical of most TCR beta V segments in an earlier analysis. In a later analysis, a missense DCLRE1C variant was linked to TCR beta V- and J-gene trimming.

Amplification used 60 Vbeta primers and 13 Jbeta primers. The data were produced by immunoSEQ multiplex PCR, yet TCRdb's version contains in-frame clones alone and is incomplete. This sample has around 120,000 clones, with approximately 80% found just once. Notes on this clone: The antigen is not known.

Sequenced sample: PBMCs. The TCR sequence derives from a man aged 50-60 years in good health and CMV-seronegative.

The CDR3 DNA reads as TGCAGCGTCCACTCCACAGATACGCAGTATTTT. Encoded protein: CSVHSTDTQYF. The V gene is TRBV29-1, the J gene TRBJ2-3, with no clear D. CDR1 and CDR2 from the germline V gene are SQVTM and ANQGSEA. The CDR3 covers 11 residues. V was cut by 6 bases and J by 2 bases, with 6 bases left in between.